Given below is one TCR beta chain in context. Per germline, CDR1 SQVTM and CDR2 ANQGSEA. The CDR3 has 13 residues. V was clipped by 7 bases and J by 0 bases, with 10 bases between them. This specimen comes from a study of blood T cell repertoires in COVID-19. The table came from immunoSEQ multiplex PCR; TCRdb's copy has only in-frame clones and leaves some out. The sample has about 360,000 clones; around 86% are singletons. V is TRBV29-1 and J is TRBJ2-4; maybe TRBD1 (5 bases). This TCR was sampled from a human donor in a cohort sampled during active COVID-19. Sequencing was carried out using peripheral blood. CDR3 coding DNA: TGCAGCGCTGAGCAGGGAGCCAAAAACATTCAGTACTTC. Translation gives CSAEQGAKNIQYF.